This T cell receptor beta chain was captured by sequencing in a study of preoperative IRX-2 immunotherapy in early breast cancer. Treatment defined: preoperative locoregional IRX-2 cytokine immunotherapy. This phase Ib study tested locoregional IRX-2 cytokine immunotherapy given before surgery. TCRdb keeps only in-frame clones here, not all; method: immunoSEQ multiplex PCR. Of 20,000 to 30,000 clones in the sample, 75% to 80% were seen once. There are 16 residues in the CDR3. Trimming stripped 6 bases from V and 0 bases from J, with 15 bases between. Germline lookup yields CDR1 MDHEN and CDR2 SYDVKM. The clonotype comes from a human donor with breast cancer. The chain is built from TRBV28 and TRBJ2-4; D unresolved. Sequencing was performed on lymph node tissue, taken before IRX-2 immunotherapy. CDR3 amino acids: CASSKLSLLAKNIQYF. In DNA, the CDR3 is TGTGCCAGCAGCAAACTAAGCCTCTTAGCCAAAAACATTCAGTACTTC.